Listed below are T cell receptor beta chains from one sample, sequenced in a study of tumor-infiltrating lymphocytes in localized non-small cell lung cancer. The table came from immunoSEQ multiplex PCR; TCRdb's copy has only in-frame clones and leaves some out. Of over 7,000 clones listed, about 70% were seen once; the top ten hold 6% to 8.5%. What was sequenced was uninvolved lung tissue not adjacent to the tumor. These receptor sequences come from a human donor with non-small cell lung cancer. Each CDR3 is given with its conserved first and last residue. A D gene is named only where the DNA matches it firmly. Only part of the rows carry a size: once, few, many, or a class if the clone is expanded.

TRBJ1-3,NA,once,TRBV5-1,16,CASSFDPGLSGNTIYF,TGCGCCAGCAGCTTTGACCCGGGTCTCTCTGGAAACACCATATATTTT
TRBJ2-5,NA,NA,TRBV9,14,CASSVVGGQETQYF,TGTGCCAGCAGCGTAGTAGGGGGACAAGAGACCCAGTACTTC
TRBJ1-1,NA,NA,TRBV7-3,15,CASSLEGVGNTEAFF,TGTGCCAGCAGCTTAGAGGGTGTCGGGAACACTGAAGCTTTCTTT
TRBJ1-1,NA,NA,TRBV5-1,15,CASSLAGTQVTEAFF,TGCGCCAGCAGCTTGGCCGGGACCCAAGTTACTGAAGCTTTCTTT
TRBJ2-7,TRBD2,NA,TRBV19,13,CARSPSGGYEQYF,TGTGCCAGATCCCCCAGCGGGGGCTACGAGCAGTACTTC
TRBJ2-1,TRBD2,NA,TRBV27,15,CASSSRLAGGNEQFF,TGTGCCAGCAGCTCCCGACTAGCGGGAGGGAATGAGCAGTTCTTC
TRBJ2-6,TRBD1,NA,TRBV5-1,18,CASSYRGRSIAGANVLTF,TGCGCCAGCAGCTACAGGGGTAGGAGTATTGCTGGGGCCAACGTCCTGACTTTC
TRBJ2-5,NA,few,TRBV7-7,15,CASSPRPNTGETQYF,TGTGCTAGCAGCCCCCGCCCCAATACGGGAGAGACCCAGTACTTC
TRBJ2-7,TRBD1,few,TRBV27,15,CASSLWGQGSYEQYF,TGTGCCAGCAGTTTATGGGGACAGGGCTCCTACGAGCAGTACTTC
TRBJ2-5,TRBD1,NA,TRBV11-1,17,CASSLGRDSLRKETQYF,TGTGCCAGCAGCTTGGGCCGGGACAGCCTACGTAAAGAGACCCAGTACTTC
TRBJ1-5,TRBD1,NA,TRBV6-1,15,CASSSGTGSNQPQHF,TGTGCCAGCAGCTCCGGGACAGGCAGCAATCAGCCCCAGCATTTT
TRBJ2-1,TRBD1,NA,TRBV29-1,14,CSVAGTGYYNEQFF,TGCAGCGTTGCCGGGACAGGCTATTACAATGAGCAGTTCTTC
TRBJ2-3,TRBD2,NA,TRBV6-6,15,CASTNSGGPSDTQYF,TGTGCCAGCACCAATAGCGGGGGGCCCTCAGATACGCAGTATTTT
TRBJ1-5,NA,once,TRBV19,15,CASSIEGPLNQPQHF,TGTGCCAGTAGTATTGAGGGCCCGCTTAATCAGCCCCAGCATTTT
TRBJ1-4,TRBD1,NA,TRBV11-3,14,CASSPTDRGEKLFF,TGTGCCAGCAGCCCCACGGACAGGGGAGAAAAACTGTTTTTT
TRBJ1-4,NA,NA,TRBV29-1,13,CSAMASVFGKLFF,TGCAGCGCAATGGCGTCAGTATTTGGAAAACTGTTTTTT
TRBJ2-7,NA,NA,TRBV15,13,CATSRDLGYEQYF,TGTGCCACCAGCAGAGATTTGGGCTACGAGCAGTACTTC
TRBJ1-2,NA,NA,TRBV19,15,CASSSGPMHGYGYTF,TGTGCCAGTAGTTCCGGGCCGATGCACGGCTATGGCTACACCTTC
TRBJ1-1,TRBD1,NA,TRBV7-3,14,CASSQGAREAEAFF,TGTGCCAGCAGCCAGGGGGCCCGTGAGGCTGAAGCTTTCTTT
TRBJ2-5,NA,once,TRBV29-1,13,CSVGEGTQETQYF,TGCAGCGTTGGAGAGGGCACACAAGAGACCCAGTACTTC
TRBJ2-2,NA,NA,TRBV7-6,13,CASSLGSAGELFF,TGTGCCAGCAGCTTAGGGTCCGCCGGGGAGCTGTTTTTT
TRBJ2-2,NA,once,TRBV5-1,15,CASSFDGVNTGELFF,TGCGCCAGCAGCTTTGACGGGGTAAACACCGGGGAGCTGTTTTTT
TRBJ1-3,NA,NA,TRBV4-3,15,CASSQDLRGQNTIYF,TGCGCCAGCAGCCAAGATCTCAGGGGTCAGAACACCATATATTTT
TRBJ1-3,NA,NA,TRBV11-2,17,CASSSPGRRISGNTIYF,TGTGCCAGCAGCTCCCCCGGACGCAGGATCTCTGGAAACACCATATATTTT
TRBJ1-5,TRBD1,NA,TRBV27,17,CASSLRAGQIRNQPQHF,TGTGCCAGCAGTCTCCGGGCGGGACAGATCCGCAATCAGCCCCAGCATTTT
TRBJ2-7,TRBD2,NA,TRBV19,18,CASSLSWASGGKSYEQYF,TGTGCCAGTAGTCTTAGTTGGGCTAGCGGGGGCAAGTCCTACGAGCAGTACTTC
TRBJ1-6,NA,NA,TRBV19,12,CASRGSNSPLHF,TGTGCCAGCCGAGGGAGTAATTCACCCCTCCACTTT
TRBJ2-1,NA,NA,TRBV10-3,15,CAITGGGQGGNEQFF,TGTGCCATCACCGGGGGGGGGCAGGGGGGCAATGAGCAGTTCTTC
TRBJ1-4,NA,NA,TRBV7-2,11,CASRGNEKLFF,TGTGCCAGCAGGGGGAATGAAAAACTGTTTTTT
TRBJ1-1,TRBD1,NA,TRBV5-8,16,CASSLAYRGRDTEAFF,TGTGCCAGCAGCTTGGCCTACAGGGGGAGGGACACTGAAGCTTTCTTT
TRBJ2-7,NA,few,TRBV9,16,CASSEGGGWSSYEQYF,TGTGCCAGCAGCGAAGGAGGGGGTTGGAGCTCCTACGAGCAGTACTTC
TRBJ2-2,NA,NA,TRBV19,16,CASSKWGRDNTGELFF,TGTGCCAGTAGTAAGTGGGGCAGGGACAACACCGGGGAGCTGTTTTTT
TRBJ2-7,TRBD1,NA,TRBV19,15,CASTLTGNGTYEQYF,TGTGCCAGTACCCTGACAGGGAATGGGACCTACGAGCAGTACTTC
TRBJ1-3,NA,once,TRBV13,14,CASSFAASGNTIYF,TGTGCCAGCAGCTTCGCAGCCTCTGGAAACACCATATATTTT
TRBJ2-3,TRBD2,NA,TRBV5-1,16,CASSLVSGGSTDTQYF,TGCGCCAGCAGCTTGGTGTCGGGGGGTAGCACAGATACGCAGTATTTT
TRBJ2-1,NA,NA,TRBV4-3,17,CASSQDIGDARRGGQFF,TGCGCCAGCAGCCAAGATATTGGGGACGCGCGGAGGGGCGGGCAGTTCTTC
TRBJ2-3,TRBD1,medium-sized,TRBV28,16,CASRGTGAGGTDTQYF,TGTGCCAGCAGGGGGACAGGGGCGGGGGGCACAGATACGCAGTATTTT
TRBJ2-3,TRBD2,NA,TRBV27,16,CASSFWLAGGTDTQYF,TGTGCCAGCAGTTTTTGGCTAGCGGGGGGGACAGATACGCAGTATTTT
TRBJ2-2,TRBD1,once,TRBV6-4,17,CASTPQSGTGDTGELFF,TGTGCCAGCACCCCCCAATCCGGGACAGGGGACACCGGGGAGCTGTTTTTT
TRBJ2-1,TRBD2,NA,TRBV7-2,17,CASSLVGSGETYNEQFF,TGTGCCAGCAGCTTAGTGGGTAGCGGGGAAACCTACAATGAGCAGTTCTTC
TRBJ2-5,NA,NA,TRBV6-5,14,CASNQWGSGETQYF,TGTGCCAGCAACCAATGGGGATCGGGAGAGACCCAGTACTTC
TRBJ2-7,NA,NA,TRBV7-3,13,CASSLGPGGEQYF,TGTGCCAGCAGCTTAGGGCCCGGCGGCGAGCAGTACTTC
TRBJ1-4,NA,NA,TRBV4-3,15,CASSPHRATNEKLFF,TGCGCCAGCAGCCCCCACAGGGCAACTAATGAAAAACTGTTTTTT
TRBJ2-7,NA,NA,TRBV6-5,12,CASMGSTYEQYF,TGTGCCAGCATGGGTAGTACCTACGAGCAGTACTTC
TRBJ2-7,NA,NA,TRBV18,14,CASSLPIRSYEQYF,TGTGCCAGCTCACTACCGATAAGGTCCTACGAGCAGTACTTC
TRBJ2-7,TRBD1,NA,TRBV6-5,15,CASSSWTGGTYEQYF,TGTGCCAGCAGTTCTTGGACAGGGGGAACCTACGAGCAGTACTTC
TRBJ1-5,NA,NA,TRBV6-1,21,CASSEPLNPTGRYSSNQPQHF,TGTGCCAGCAGTGAACCCCTTAACCCTACAGGGCGCTATAGTAGCAATCAGCCCCAGCATTTT
TRBJ1-5,NA,NA,TRBV7-8,14,CASSPRTVNQPQHF,TGTGCCAGCAGCCCCCGCACAGTCAATCAGCCCCAGCATTTT
TRBJ1-5,TRBD1,few,TRBV19,17,CASNTGTGRAGNQPQHF,TGTGCCAGCAATACCGGGACAGGGCGGGCGGGCAATCAGCCCCAGCATTTT
TRBJ1-4,TRBD1,once,TRBV7-9,14,CAFPSTGGSEKLFF,TGTGCCTTCCCTTCGACAGGGGGTAGTGAAAAACTGTTTTTT